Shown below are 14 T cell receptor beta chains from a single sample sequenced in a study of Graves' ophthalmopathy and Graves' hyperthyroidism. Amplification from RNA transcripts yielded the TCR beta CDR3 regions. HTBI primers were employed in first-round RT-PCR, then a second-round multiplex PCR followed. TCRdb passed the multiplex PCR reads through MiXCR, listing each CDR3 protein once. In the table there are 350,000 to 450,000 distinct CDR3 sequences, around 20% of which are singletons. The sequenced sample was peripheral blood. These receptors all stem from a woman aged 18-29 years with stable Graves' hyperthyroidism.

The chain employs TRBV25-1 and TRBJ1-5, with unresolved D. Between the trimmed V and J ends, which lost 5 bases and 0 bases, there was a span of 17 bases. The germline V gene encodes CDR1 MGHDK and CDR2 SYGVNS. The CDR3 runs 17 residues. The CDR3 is CASSLLLSPYSNQPQHF. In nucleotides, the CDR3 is TGTGCCAGCAGTCTTCTCCTCAGCCCTTATAGCAATCAGCCCCAGCATTTT.

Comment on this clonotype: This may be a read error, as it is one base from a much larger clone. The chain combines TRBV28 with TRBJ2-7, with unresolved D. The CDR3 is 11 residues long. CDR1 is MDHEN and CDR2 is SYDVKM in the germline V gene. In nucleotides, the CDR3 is TGTGCCAGCAGTGTCAGGTACGAGCAGTGCTTC. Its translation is CASSVRYEQCF. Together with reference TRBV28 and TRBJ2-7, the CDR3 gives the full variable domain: DVKVTQSSRYLVKRTGEKVFLECVQDMDHENMFWYRQDPGLGLRLIYFSYDVKMKEKGDIPEGYSVSREKKERFSLILESASTNQTSMYLCASSVRYEQCFGPGTRLTVT.

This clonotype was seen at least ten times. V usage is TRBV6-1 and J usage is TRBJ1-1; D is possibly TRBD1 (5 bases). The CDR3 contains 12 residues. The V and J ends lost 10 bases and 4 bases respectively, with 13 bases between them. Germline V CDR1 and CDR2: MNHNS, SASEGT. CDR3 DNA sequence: TGTGCCACCCTACGGGGGGGCACTGAAGCTTTCTTT. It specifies CATLRGGTEAFF.

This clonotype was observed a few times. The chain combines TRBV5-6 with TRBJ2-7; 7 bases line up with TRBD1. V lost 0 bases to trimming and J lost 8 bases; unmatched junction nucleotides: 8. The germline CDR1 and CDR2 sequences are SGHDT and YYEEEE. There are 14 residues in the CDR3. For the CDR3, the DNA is TGTGCCAGCAGCTTGGGAGGGGGCTATCCCCAGCAGTACTTC. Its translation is CASSLGGGYPQQYF.

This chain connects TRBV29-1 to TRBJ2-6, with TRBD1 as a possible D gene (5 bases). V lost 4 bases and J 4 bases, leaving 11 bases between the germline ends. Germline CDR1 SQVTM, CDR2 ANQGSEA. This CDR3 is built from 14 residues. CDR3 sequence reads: CSVVGAEGANVLTF. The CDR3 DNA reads TGCAGCGTTGTTGGGGCCGAAGGGGCCAACGTCCTGACTTTC.

CDR3 in amino acids: CAWSKSSYEQYF. The CDR3 nucleotides are TGTGCCTGGAGTAAGTCTTCCTACGAGCAGTACTTC. V usage is TRBV30 and J usage is TRBJ2-7; D is ambiguous. The V and J ends lost 2 bases and 1 base respectively, with 6 bases between them. Germline V gene sequence: CDR1 GTSNPN, CDR2 SVGIG (reference sequence). This CDR3 has 12 residues.

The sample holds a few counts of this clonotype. The CDR3 here is CASSLASEAFF. CDR3 coding DNA: TGTGCCAGCAGTTTAGCTTCTGAAGCTTTCTTT. The chain employs TRBV12-3 or TRBV12-4 and TRBJ1-1; D unclear. This CDR3 region has 11 residues. Deletions cut 0 bases from V and 6 bases from J, with 2 bases between.

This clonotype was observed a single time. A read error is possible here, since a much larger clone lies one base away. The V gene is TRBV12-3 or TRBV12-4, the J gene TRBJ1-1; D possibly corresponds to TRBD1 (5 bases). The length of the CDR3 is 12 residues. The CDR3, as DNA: TGTGCCAGCAGTTTAACCGGGGGGGAGGCTTGCTTT. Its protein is CASSLTGGEACF.

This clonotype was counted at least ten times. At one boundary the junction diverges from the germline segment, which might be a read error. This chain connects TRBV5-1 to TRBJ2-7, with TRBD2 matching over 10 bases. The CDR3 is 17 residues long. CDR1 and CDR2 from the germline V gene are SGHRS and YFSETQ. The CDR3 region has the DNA TGCGCCAGCAGCCCTCGGACTAGCGGAGAACCCTCCTACGAGCTGTACTTC. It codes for CASSPRTSGEPSYELYF.

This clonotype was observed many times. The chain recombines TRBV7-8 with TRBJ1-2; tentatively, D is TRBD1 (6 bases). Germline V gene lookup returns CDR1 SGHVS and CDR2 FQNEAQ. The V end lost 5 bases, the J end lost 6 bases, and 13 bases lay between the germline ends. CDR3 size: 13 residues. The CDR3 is CASSAIRGNGYTF. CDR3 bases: TGTGCCAGCAGCGCGATCAGGGGAAATGGCTACACCTTC.

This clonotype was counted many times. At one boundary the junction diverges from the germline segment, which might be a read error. The CDR3 DNA follows: TGTGCCAGCAGTACTCTCGGGACCAAAAACATTAAGTACTTC. Amino acid sequence: CASSTLGTKNIKYF. V usage is TRBV27 and J usage is TRBJ2-4; D possibly matches TRBD1 or TRBD2 (5 bases each). CDR1 and CDR2 from the germline V gene are MNHEY and SMNVEV (reference sequence). There are 14 residues in the CDR3.

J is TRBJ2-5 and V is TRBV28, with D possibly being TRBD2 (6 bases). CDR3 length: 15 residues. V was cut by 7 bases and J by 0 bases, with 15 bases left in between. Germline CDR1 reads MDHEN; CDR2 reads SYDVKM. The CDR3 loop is CASTLTGVYQETQYF. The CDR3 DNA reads TGTGCCAGCACCCTTACGGGGGTGTACCAAGAGACCCAGTACTTC.

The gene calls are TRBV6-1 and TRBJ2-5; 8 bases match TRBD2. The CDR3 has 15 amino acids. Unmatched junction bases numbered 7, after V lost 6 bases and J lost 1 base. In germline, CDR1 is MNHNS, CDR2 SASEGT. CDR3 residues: CASRGAGALQETQYF. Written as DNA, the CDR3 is TGTGCCAGCAGGGGAGCGGGAGCCCTCCAAGAGACCCAGTACTTC.

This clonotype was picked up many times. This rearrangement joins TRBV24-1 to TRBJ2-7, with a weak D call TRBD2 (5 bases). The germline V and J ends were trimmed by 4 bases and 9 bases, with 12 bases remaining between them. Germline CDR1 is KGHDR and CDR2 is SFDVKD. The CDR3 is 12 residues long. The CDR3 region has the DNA TGTGCCACCAGTGACCCCGGCCGGGGGCAGTACTTC. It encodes CATSDPGRGQYF.